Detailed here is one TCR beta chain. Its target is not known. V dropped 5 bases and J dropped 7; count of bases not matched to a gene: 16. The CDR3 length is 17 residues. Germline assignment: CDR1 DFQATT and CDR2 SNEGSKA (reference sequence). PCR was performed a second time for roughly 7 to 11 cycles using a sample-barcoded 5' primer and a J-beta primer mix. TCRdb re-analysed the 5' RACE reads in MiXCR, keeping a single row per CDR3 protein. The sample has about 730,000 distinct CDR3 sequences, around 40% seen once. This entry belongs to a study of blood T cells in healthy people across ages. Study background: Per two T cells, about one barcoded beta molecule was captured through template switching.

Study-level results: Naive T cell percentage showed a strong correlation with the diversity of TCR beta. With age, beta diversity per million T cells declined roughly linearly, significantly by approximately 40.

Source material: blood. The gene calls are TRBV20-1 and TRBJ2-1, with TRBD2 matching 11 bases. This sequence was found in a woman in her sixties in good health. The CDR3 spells CSAPLPGLAALRNEQFF. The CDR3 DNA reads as TGCAGTGCTCCCCTACCGGGACTAGCGGCGTTAAGGAATGAGCAGTTCTTC.